This entry is about one T cell receptor (beta chain). This entry comes from a study of technical replicates of blood from a handful of donors. V lost 0 bases, J lost 3 bases, and 9 bases lay in between. Germline CDR1 SGHRS, CDR2 YFSETQ. The CDR3 runs to 14 residues. Sequenced by immunoSEQ multiplex PCR; TCRdb stores in-frame clones only, minus some. There are approximately 92,000 clones in the sample; 95% occur only once, and 0.2% to 0.25% lies in the top ten. The V call is TRBV5-1, the J call TRBJ2-5; TRBD2 might be the D (6 bases). The sample consisted of T cells isolated from PBMCs. The sequence was collected from a human donor in good health. CDR3 sequence (DNA): TGCGCCAGCAGCTTGGAAGTAGCGGAAGAGACCCAGTACTTC. Translating it yields CASSLEVAEETQYF.